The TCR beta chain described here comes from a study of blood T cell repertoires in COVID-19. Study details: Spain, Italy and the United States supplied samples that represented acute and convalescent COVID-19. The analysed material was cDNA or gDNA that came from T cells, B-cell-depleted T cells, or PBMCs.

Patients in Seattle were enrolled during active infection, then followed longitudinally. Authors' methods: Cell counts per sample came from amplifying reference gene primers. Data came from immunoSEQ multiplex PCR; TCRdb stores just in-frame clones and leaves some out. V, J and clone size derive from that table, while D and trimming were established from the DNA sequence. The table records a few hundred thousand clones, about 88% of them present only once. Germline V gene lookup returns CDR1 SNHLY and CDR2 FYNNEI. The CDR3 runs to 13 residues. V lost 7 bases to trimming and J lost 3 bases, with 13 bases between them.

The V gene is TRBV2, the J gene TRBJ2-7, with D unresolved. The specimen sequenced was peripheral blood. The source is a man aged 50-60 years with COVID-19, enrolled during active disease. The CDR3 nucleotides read TGTGCCAGCAATTTCGACGGAGACTACGAGCAGTACTTC. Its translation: CASNFDGDYEQYF.